The 20 T cell receptor beta chains below come from one sample, sequenced in a study of blood T cell repertoires in COVID-19. Profiling relied on immunoSEQ multiplex PCR, and the TCRdb table lists in-frame clones only, not all of them. This table holds about 46,000 clones, around 86% found once. The sequenced sample was PBMCs or T cells enriched from blood (not recorded which). The source is a woman aged 45-59 years who had recovered from COVID-19.

This chain links TRBV6-1 with TRBJ1-4, with 7 nucleotides matching TRBD1. The CDR3 extends over 17 amino acids. Losses at the gene ends were 4 bases for V and 8 bases for J; bases not matched to a gene: 16. Germline V gene data show CDR1 as MNHNS and CDR2 as SASEGT. In DNA, the CDR3 is TGTGCCAGCAGTGTCAGACAGGGAACAGTACAAGGGGAAAAACTGTTTTTT. This gives the protein CASSVRQGTVQGEKLFF.

The J gene is TRBJ2-3, the V gene TRBV18; TRBD2 might be the D (7 bases). The V gene's germline CDR1 is KGHSH and CDR2 LQKENI. This CDR3 has 16 residues. V shed 3 bases and J shed 2 bases, with 15 bases lying between them. The CDR3 sequence is CASSPSGGGPTDTQYF. The CDR3 coding sequence is TGTGCCAGCTCACCTTCTGGGGGGGGGCCCACAGATACGCAGTATTTT. Drawing the rest from reference TRBV18 and TRBJ2-3, the complete variable domain is NAGVMQNPRHLVRRRGQEARLRCSPMKGHSHVYWYRQLPEEGLKFMVYLQKENIIDESGMPKERFSAEFPKEGPSILRIQQVVRGDSAAYFCASSPSGGGPTDTQYFGPGTRLTVL.

This clone has more than one count but fewer than ten. The chain is built from TRBV6-1 and TRBJ1-6; 9 nucleotides match TRBD1. This CDR3 region has 14 residues. Germline CDR1 and CDR2: MNHNS and SASEGT. The trim removed 3 bases at V and 9 bases at J, leaving 3 bases unmatched. The CDR3 loop is CASSDGQGSSPLHF. The CDR3 DNA is TGTGCCAGCAGTGATGGACAGGGGTCTTCACCCCTCCACTTT.

The J gene is TRBJ2-7, the V gene TRBV12-3 or TRBV12-4; D call uncertain. The V end was cut by 2 bases, the J end by 5 bases, with 10 bases between. The CDR3 sequence is 13 residues long. Written as DNA, the CDR3 is TGTGCCAGCAGTTTATATCGCGGAGACGAGCAGTACTTC. Amino acids: CASSLYRGDEQYF.

The chain employs TRBV25-1 and TRBJ1-5, with D maybe TRBD1 (6 bases). The germline V gene encodes CDR1 MGHDK and CDR2 SYGVNS. Deletions cut 3 bases from V and 7 bases from J, with 10 bases between. The CDR3 is made up of 13 amino acids. CDR3 nucleotides: TGTGCCAGCAGTGATCGGGACAACCAGCCCCAGCATTTT. Translating it yields CASSDRDNQPQHF. Full variable domain (rest looked up from reference TRBV25-1 and TRBJ1-5): EADIYQTPRYLVIGTGKKITLECSQTMGHDKMYWYQQDPGMELHLIHYSYGVNSTEKGDLSSESTVSRIRTEHFPLTLESARPSHTSQYLCASSDRDNQPQHFGDGTRLSIL.

The gene calls are TRBV19 and TRBJ1-6, with 9 bases that match TRBD1. This CDR3 comprises 14 residues. From germline, CDR1 is LNHDA and CDR2 SQIVND (reference sequence). V gave up 9 bases and J gave up 6 bases; unmatched junction bases: 6. The CDR3 coding sequence is TGTGCCAGCGCTGGACAGGGGCGTAATTCACCCCTCCACTTT. Protein product: CASAGQGRNSPLHF.

The chain joins TRBV9 to TRBJ2-1; D not certain. The V and J ends lost 0 bases and 0 bases respectively, with 7 bases between them. The CDR3 spans 15 residues. The V gene's germline CDR1 is SGDLS and CDR2 YYNGEE. The CDR3 coding sequence is TGTGCCAGCAGCGTAGGTCGTTTCTCCTACAATGAGCAGTTCTTC. It encodes CASSVGRFSYNEQFF.

The chain has TRBV13 and TRBJ2-3; 8 nucleotides agree with TRBD2. The CDR3 covers 16 residues. J was trimmed by 3 bases and V by 3 bases; bases with no gene match: 8. The germline V gene has CDR1 PRHDT and CDR2 FYEKMQ (reference sequence). CDR3 DNA: TGTGCCAGCAGCTTCGGCGGGGGGAGACGTACAGATACGCAGTATTTT. This codes for CASSFGGGRRTDTQYF.

The chain combines TRBV7-2 with TRBJ2-1, with 9 bases matching TRBD2. CDR3 length: 16 residues. V was pared by 2 bases and J by 6 bases, with 8 bases of the junction left unmatched. CDR1 is SGHTA, CDR2 FQGNSA, per germline. The CDR3 reads CASSLRPAGGPNEQFF. The CDR3, as DNA: TGTGCCAGCAGCTTACGGCCGGCGGGGGGGCCCAATGAGCAGTTCTTC.

The V and J genes are TRBV4-1 and TRBJ2-3; TRBD2 is a possible D gene (7 bases). Germline assignment: CDR1 MGHRA and CDR2 YSYEKL. V shed 4 bases and J shed 3 bases, with 17 bases lying between them. There are 16 residues in the CDR3. CDR3 in DNA: TGCGCCAGCAGCCGCAGGGAGGGGGGGACGACAGATACGCAGTATTTT. Amino acids: CASSRREGGTTDTQYF.

The chain employs TRBV28 and TRBJ2-3; 7 nucleotides align to TRBD2. From germline, CDR1 is MDHEN and CDR2 SYDVKM. The ends lost 6 bases at V and 0 bases at J; junction bases unmatched: 3. This CDR3 spans 14 amino acids. CDR3 DNA sequence: TGTGCCAGCAGGGGGGGGACTAGCACAGATACGCAGTATTTT. Translated, it gives CASRGGTSTDTQYF.

J is TRBJ2-5 and V is TRBV7-9; 7 bases line up with TRBD2. The CDR3 sequence is 16 residues long. Germline V gene lookup returns CDR1 SEHNR and CDR2 FQNEAQ (reference sequence). After removal of 2 bases from V and 4 bases from J, the junction contained 10 bases not matched to a gene. The CDR3 bases are TGTGCCAGCAGCTTACAGCAGACTAGCTGGGGAGAGACCCAGTACTTC. It encodes CASSLQQTSWGETQYF.

The chain joins TRBV12-3 or TRBV12-4 to TRBJ1-2; possibly TRBD1 for D (5 bases). V gave up 5 bases and J gave up 5 bases, with 9 bases separating them. The CDR3 is 12 residues long. The CDR3, as DNA: TGTGCCAGCAGTGGGACTGATTATGGCTACACCTTC. Its protein product is CASSGTDYGYTF.

This chain connects TRBV7-9 to TRBJ1-1; no definite D call. V was shortened by 2 bases and J by 4 bases, with 8 bases between the two germline ends. The CDR3 contains 13 residues. The germline V gene has CDR1 SEHNR and CDR2 FQNEAQ (reference sequence). The CDR3 is CASSLKAGTEAFF. The CDR3, as DNA: TGTGCCAGCAGCTTAAAGGCGGGCACTGAAGCTTTCTTT.

The chain couples TRBV15 to TRBJ2-5; D might be TRBD1 (6 bases). V was shortened by 1 base and J by 0 bases, with 15 bases between the two germline ends. Germline V gene sequence: CDR1 LNHNV, CDR2 YYDKDF (reference sequence). The CDR3 covers 17 residues. CDR3 sequence (DNA): TGTGCCACCAGCAGAGTCCCTCGGACAGCGTACCAAGAGACCCAGTACTTC. It specifies CATSRVPRTAYQETQYF. The full variable domain, rest sourced from reference TRBV15 and TRBJ2-5, is DAMVIQNPRYQVTQFGKPVTLSCSQTLNHNVMYWYQQKSSQAPKLLFHYYDKDFNNEADTPDNFQSRRPNTSFCFLDIRSPGLGDTAMYLCATSRVPRTAYQETQYFGPGTRLLVL.

The chain combines TRBV7-8 with TRBJ2-7; TRBD1 matches 9 bases. The trim removed 5 bases at V and 3 bases at J, leaving 14 bases unmatched. The CDR3 loop spans 17 amino acids. Per the germline V gene, CDR1 is SGHVS and CDR2 is FQNEAQ. This CDR3 is CASSQGQGTGGGYEQYF. The CDR3, as DNA: TGTGCCAGCAGCCAAGGACAGGGGACAGGTGGGGGCTACGAGCAGTACTTC.

The rearrangement joins TRBV19 to TRBJ2-7; 7 positions match TRBD1. J lost 3 bases, V lost 5 bases, and 7 bases had no gene match. Germline lookup yields CDR1 LNHDA and CDR2 SQIVND (reference sequence). This CDR3 contains 14 residues. The CDR3 is CASSLQGPSYEQYF. The DNA for the CDR3 is TGTGCCAGTAGTCTACAGGGGCCAAGCTACGAGCAGTACTTC. The whole variable domain, remainder taken from reference TRBV19 and TRBJ2-7, is DGGITQSPKYLFRKEGQNVTLSCEQNLNHDAMYWYRQDPGQGLRLIYYSQIVNDFQKGDIAEGYSVSREKKESFPLTVTSAQKNPTAFYLCASSLQGPSYEQYFGPGTRLTVT.

The chain carries TRBV7-9 and TRBJ1-1, with 7 bases fitting TRBD1. Per the germline V gene, CDR1 is SEHNR and CDR2 is FQNEAQ (reference sequence). With V trimmed by 0 bases and J by 4 bases, 11 bases remained unmatched. CDR3 length equals 17 residues. The CDR3 region is CASSLALGAGGSTEAFF. CDR3 bases: TGTGCCAGCAGCTTAGCCCTGGGCGCAGGGGGGAGCACTGAAGCTTTCTTT.

The rearrangement uses TRBV18 and TRBJ2-4; D is possibly TRBD2 (6 bases). Germline V CDR1 and CDR2: KGHSH, LQKENI. This CDR3 region has 15 residues. Trimming shortened V by 2 bases and J by 5 bases, and 13 bases separated the two germline ends. The CDR3 reads CASSPIFGGENIQYF. CDR3 DNA: TGTGCCAGCTCACCAATTTTCGGCGGGGAAAACATTCAGTACTTC.

The V call is TRBV30, the J call TRBJ1-2; D remains ambiguous. Germline CDR1 and CDR2: GTSNPN and SVGIG (reference sequence). This CDR3 has 11 amino acids. Trimming left V 0 bases short and J 8 bases short, with 7 bases between. CDR3 DNA sequence: TGTGCCTGGAGTGTGTCGAGGGGCTACACCTTC. Its protein is CAWSVSRGYTF.